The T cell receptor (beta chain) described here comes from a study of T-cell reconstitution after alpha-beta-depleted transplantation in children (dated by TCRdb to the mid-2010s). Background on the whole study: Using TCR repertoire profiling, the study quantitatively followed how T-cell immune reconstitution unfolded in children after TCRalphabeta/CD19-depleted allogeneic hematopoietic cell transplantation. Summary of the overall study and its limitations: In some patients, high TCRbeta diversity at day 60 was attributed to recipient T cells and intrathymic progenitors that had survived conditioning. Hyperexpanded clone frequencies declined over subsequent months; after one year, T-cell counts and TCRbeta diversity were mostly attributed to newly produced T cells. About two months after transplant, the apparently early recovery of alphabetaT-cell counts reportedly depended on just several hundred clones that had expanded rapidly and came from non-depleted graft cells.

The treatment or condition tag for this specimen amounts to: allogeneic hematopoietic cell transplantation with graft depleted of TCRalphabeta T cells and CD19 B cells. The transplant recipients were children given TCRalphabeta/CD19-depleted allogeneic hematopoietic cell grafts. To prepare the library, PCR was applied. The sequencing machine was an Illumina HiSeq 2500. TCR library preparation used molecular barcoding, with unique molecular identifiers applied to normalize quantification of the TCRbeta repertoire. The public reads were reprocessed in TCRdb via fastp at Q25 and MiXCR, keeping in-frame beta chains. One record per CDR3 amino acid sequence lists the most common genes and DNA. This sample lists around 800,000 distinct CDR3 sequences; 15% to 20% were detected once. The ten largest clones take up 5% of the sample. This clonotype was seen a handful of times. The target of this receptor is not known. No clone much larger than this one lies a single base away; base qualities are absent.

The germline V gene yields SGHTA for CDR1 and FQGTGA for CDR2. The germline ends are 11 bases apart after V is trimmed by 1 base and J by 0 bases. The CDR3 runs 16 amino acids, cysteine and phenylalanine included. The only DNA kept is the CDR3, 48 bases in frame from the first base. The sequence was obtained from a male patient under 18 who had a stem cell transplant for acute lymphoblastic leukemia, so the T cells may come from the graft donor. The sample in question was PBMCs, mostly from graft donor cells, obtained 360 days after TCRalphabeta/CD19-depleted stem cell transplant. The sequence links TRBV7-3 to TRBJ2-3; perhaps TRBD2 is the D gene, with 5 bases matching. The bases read TGTGCCAGCAGCTTAAGTGCGGGTCTTAGCACAGATACGCAGTATTTT. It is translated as CASSLSAGLSTDTQYF.